A selection of T cell receptor beta chains follows, all from one sample in a study of T cell responses to AZD1222 COVID-19 vaccine. Assay used: immunoSEQ multiplex PCR; TCRdb lists only in-frame clones, some missing. The sample lists 110,000 to 150,000 clones, 85% to 95% occurring once. Sequenced here: peripheral blood, sampled after recovery from COVID-19. The receptors originated from an adult who had recovered from COVID-19. CDR3s include the opening cysteine and the closing phenylalanine or tryptophan. Fields, in order: V gene, clone size, D gene, J gene, CDR3 protein, CDR3 DNA. The D gene is left open where the match is weak. For some rows the clone size is stated as once, few or many, or as a class when expanded; others skip it.

>TRBV4-1|.|TRBD2|TRBJ2-7
CASSQDGLAGASYYEQYF
TGCGCCAGCAGCCAAGATGGCCTAGCGGGAGCTTCTTACTACGAGCAGTACTTC
>TRBV6-5|.|TRBD1|TRBJ1-2
CASSPWTGWDYGYTF
TGTGCCAGCAGCCCCTGGACAGGGTGGGACTATGGCTACACCTTC
>TRBV4-1|once|.|TRBJ2-2
CASRQLRDSNTGELFF
TGCGCCAGCAGGCAACTCAGGGACTCGAACACCGGGGAGCTGTTTTTT
>TRBV18|.|TRBD1|TRBJ1-2
CASSPGTANYGYTF
TGTGCCAGCTCACCCGGGACAGCTAACTATGGCTACACCTTC
>TRBV10-3|.|TRBD2|TRBJ2-1
CAISLAGEGNEQFF
TGTGCCATCAGTTTAGCGGGAGAAGGAAATGAGCAGTTCTTC
>TRBV9|few|TRBD1|TRBJ1-2
CASSVAGGYGYTF
TGTGCCAGCAGCGTAGCAGGGGGCTATGGCTACACCTTC
>TRBV12-3/TRBV12-4|once|.|TRBJ1-5
CASSLGENQPQHF
TGTGCCAGCAGTTTAGGAGAGAATCAGCCCCAGCATTTT
>TRBV4-1|once|.|TRBJ2-2
CASSPGVDRSIGELFF
TGCGCCAGCAGCCCTGGAGTAGACAGGTCGATAGGGGAGCTGTTTTTT
>TRBV28|.|TRBD2|TRBJ2-3
CASSHRGLAEGGGTDTQYF
TGTGCCAGCAGTCACCGTGGGCTAGCGGAGGGAGGGGGCACAGATACGCAGTATTTT
>TRBV28|.|.|TRBJ1-4
CASITAGADEKLFF
TGTGCCAGCATTACGGCAGGGGCGGATGAAAAACTGTTTTTT
>TRBV7-8|.|.|TRBJ2-1
CASSSLHNEQFF
TGTGCCAGCAGCTCCTTACACAATGAGCAGTTCTTC
>TRBV7-2|.|.|TRBJ2-7
CASSLVSDGTGEQYF
TGTGCCAGCAGCCTTGTTTCGGACGGGACGGGCGAGCAGTACTTC
>TRBV12-3/TRBV12-4|.|.|TRBJ1-1
CASRTPFF
TGTGCCAGCAGGACGCCTTTCTTT
>TRBV29-1|.|.|TRBJ2-1
CSVKQGDYNEQFF
TGCAGCGTTAAACAGGGTGACTACAATGAGCAGTTCTTC
>TRBV5-1|.|TRBD2|TRBJ2-4
CASSLEAGAIDIQYF
TGCGCCAGCAGCTTAGAAGCGGGAGCTATAGACATTCAGTACTTC
>TRBV5-1|once|.|TRBJ2-2
CASSFTPNSGELFF
TGCGCCAGCAGCTTCACACCCAATTCCGGGGAGCTGTTTTTT
>TRBV2|.|.|TRBJ2-1
CASSGGLDEQFF
TGTGCCAGCAGTGGCGGGTTGGATGAGCAGTTCTTC
>TRBV5-1|.|.|TRBJ2-7
CASSLGAGQTYEQYF
TGCGCCAGCAGCTTGGGAGCAGGCCAGACCTACGAGCAGTACTTC
>TRBV11-3|.|.|TRBJ2-3
CASSAQDTQYF
TGTGCCAGCAGCGCACAAGATACGCAGTATTTT
>TRBV5-1|.|.|TRBJ2-1
CASSTNRDAINEQFF
TGCGCCAGCAGCACCAACCGGGACGCCATCAATGAGCAGTTCTTC